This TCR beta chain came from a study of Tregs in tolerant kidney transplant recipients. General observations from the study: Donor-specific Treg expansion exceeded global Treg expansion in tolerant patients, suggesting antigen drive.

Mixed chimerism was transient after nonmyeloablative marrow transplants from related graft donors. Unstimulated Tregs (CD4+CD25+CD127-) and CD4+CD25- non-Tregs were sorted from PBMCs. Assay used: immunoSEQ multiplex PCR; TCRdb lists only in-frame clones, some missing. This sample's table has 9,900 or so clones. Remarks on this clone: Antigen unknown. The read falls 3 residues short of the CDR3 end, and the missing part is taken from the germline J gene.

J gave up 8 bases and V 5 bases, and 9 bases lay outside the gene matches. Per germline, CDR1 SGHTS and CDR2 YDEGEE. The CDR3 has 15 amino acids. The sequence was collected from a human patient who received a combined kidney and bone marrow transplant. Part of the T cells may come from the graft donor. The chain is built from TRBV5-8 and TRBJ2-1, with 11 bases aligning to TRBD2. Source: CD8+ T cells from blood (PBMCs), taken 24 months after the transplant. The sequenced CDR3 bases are TGTGCCAGCAGGGGGGCTAGCGGGAGGCGTTATGAG. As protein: CASRGASGRRYE. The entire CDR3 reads CASRGASGRRYEQFF.